The 13 T cell receptor beta chains in this list originate from one sample, sequenced in a study of blood T cell repertoires in COVID-19. Profiling relied on immunoSEQ multiplex PCR, and the TCRdb table lists in-frame clones only, not all of them. The repertoire has some 400,000 clones, over 75% of them found once; the top ten carry under 1.5%. Sequenced input: PBMCs or T cells enriched from blood (not recorded which). The receptors derive from a man aged 25 to 40 who had recovered from COVID-19.

This chain links TRBV27 with TRBJ2-3; TRBD2 might be the D (7 bases). The germline V gene encodes CDR1 MNHEY and CDR2 SMNVEV (reference sequence). This CDR3 is 16 amino acids long. V gave up 6 bases and J gave up 2 bases, with 18 bases separating them. CDR3 coding DNA: TGTGCCAGCAGATACCGCCCGCGGGGGCTCACAGATACGCAGTATTTT. Protein: CASRYRPRGLTDTQYF.

This chain uses TRBV3-1 (or the pseudogene TRBV3-2) with TRBJ2-5; 8 positions agree with TRBD1. The J segment lost 4 bases and the V segment lost 4 bases, leaving 14 bases of the junction unmatched. The germline gives CDR1 LGHDT, CDR2 YNNKEL (reference sequence). This CDR3 has 17 amino acids. This CDR3 reads CASSPQRHRGVRETQYF. CDR3 nucleotides: TGTGCCAGCAGCCCCCAACGGCACAGGGGGGTTCGAGAGACCCAGTACTTC.

This clone has just one count. This chain joins TRBV5-1 and TRBJ1-4, with TRBD1 matching 7 bases. This CDR3 contains 14 residues. CDR1 SGHRS and CDR2 YFSETQ come from the germline V gene. With V trimmed by 4 bases and J by 2 bases, 2 bases remained unmatched. The CDR3 DNA reads as TGCGCCAGCAGCGTGGGACAGACTAATGAAAAACTGTTTTTT. Translating it yields CASSVGQTNEKLFF. The whole variable domain, remainder taken from reference TRBV5-1 and TRBJ1-4, is KAGVTQTPRYLIKTRGQQVTLSCSPISGHRSVSWYQQTPGQGLQFLFEYFSETQRNKGNFPGRFSGRQFSNSRSEMNVSTLELGDSALYLCASSVGQTNEKLFFGSGTQLSVL.

The CDR3 here is CASSLDRGHLYEQYF. The CDR3 DNA sequence: TGTGCCAGTAGTCTCGACAGGGGCCATCTTTACGAGCAGTACTTC. The rearrangement links TRBV19 to TRBJ2-7, with 8 bases fitting TRBD1. J was trimmed by 4 bases and V by 5 bases; bases with no gene match: 10. This CDR3 is built from 15 residues. Germline V gene sequence: CDR1 LNHDA, CDR2 SQIVND (reference sequence).

This chain connects TRBV5-1 to TRBJ1-1; weak D call: TRBD1 (6 bases). The V gene's germline CDR1 is SGHRS and CDR2 YFSETQ. The V end lost 4 bases, the J end lost 0 bases, and 16 bases lay between the germline ends. The CDR3 totals 16 residues. The CDR3 reads CASSHSRGQLNTEAFF. The CDR3 bases are TGCGCCAGCAGCCACAGCCGAGGACAGCTGAACACTGAAGCTTTCTTT. Using reference TRBV5-1 and TRBJ1-1 for the parts outside the CDR3, the full variable domain is KAGVTQTPRYLIKTRGQQVTLSCSPISGHRSVSWYQQTPGQGLQFLFEYFSETQRNKGNFPGRFSGRQFSNSRSEMNVSTLELGDSALYLCASSHSRGQLNTEAFFGQGTRLTVV.

Turning to this clone: The sample has other DNA sequences that encode this CDR3 too. This chain links TRBV5-1 with TRBJ1-4, with D possibly being TRBD1 (6 bases). V gave up 4 bases and J gave up 7 bases, with 8 bases separating them. Germline CDR1 and CDR2: SGHRS and YFSETQ. The CDR3 length is 12 residues. DNA for the CDR3: TGCGCCAGCAGCCTAGGGGGTGAAAAACTGTTTTTT. This codes for CASSLGGEKLFF.

This sequence joins TRBV9 and TRBJ1-2; TRBD1 might be the D (6 bases). The V gene's germline CDR1 is SGDLS and CDR2 YYNGEE. V was shortened by 4 bases and J by 8 bases, with 18 bases between the two germline ends. This CDR3 has 14 residues. DNA for the CDR3: TGTGCCAGCAGCAGTAGAAGGGGGGGCGGGGGCTACACCTTC. Amino acids: CASSSRRGGGGYTF.

DNA for the CDR3: TGTGCCAGCCTTGGACAGGGGGCCGACGAGCAGTACTTC. The encoded protein is CASLGQGADEQYF. The chain carries TRBV19 and TRBJ2-7, with 11 bases fitting TRBD1. The ends lost 9 bases at V and 5 bases at J; junction bases unmatched: 6. The CDR3 loop spans 13 amino acids. In germline, CDR1 is LNHDA, CDR2 SQIVND (reference sequence). The full variable domain, its missing parts supplied by reference TRBV19 and TRBJ2-7, is DGGITQSPKYLFRKEGQNVTLSCEQNLNHDAMYWYRQDPGQGLRLIYYSQIVNDFQKGDIAEGYSVSREKKESFPLTVTSAQKNPTAFYLCASLGQGADEQYFGPGTRLTVT.

V is TRBV3-1 (or the pseudogene TRBV3-2) and J is TRBJ1-2, with TRBD1 matching over 7 bases. V lost 4 bases, J lost 7 bases, and 3 bases stayed unmatched. The germline V gene has CDR1 LGHDT and CDR2 YNNKEL (reference sequence). The CDR3 loop spans 12 amino acids. This CDR3 is CASSPQGFGYTF. CDR3 coding DNA: TGTGCCAGCAGCCCACAGGGGTTTGGCTACACCTTC.

This chain uses TRBV5-1 with TRBJ2-1, with TRBD2 matching over 11 bases. The CDR3 spans 15 residues. Losses at the gene ends were 4 bases for V and 7 bases for J; bases not matched to a gene: 7. The germline CDR1 and CDR2 sequences are SGHRS and YFSETQ. The CDR3, as DNA: TGCGCCAGCAGCCCCTCGGCTAGCGGGGGGAATGAGCAGTTCTTC. Protein sequence: CASSPSASGGNEQFF.

The gene calls are TRBV7-9 and TRBJ1-2; D is unresolved. V was trimmed by 0 bases and J by 3 bases, leaving 11 bases between them. The CDR3 has 15 amino acids. Germline values: CDR1 SEHNR, CDR2 FQNEAQ (reference sequence). CDR3 amino acids: CASSLAFGEYYGYTF. For the CDR3, the DNA is TGTGCCAGCAGCTTAGCTTTCGGGGAATACTATGGCTACACCTTC.

The chain recombines TRBV12-3 or TRBV12-4 with TRBJ1-2; D gene unclear. The CDR3 has 13 residues. V lost 2 bases to trimming and J lost 4 bases, with 8 bases between them. The CDR3 DNA is TGTGCCAGCAGTTTAATGACAAGCTATGGCTACACCTTC. Amino acid sequence: CASSLMTSYGYTF.

The chain employs TRBV19 and TRBJ2-7; 9 bases are shared with TRBD1. V lost 11 bases and J lost 7; bases outside the gene matches: 9. The CDR3 has 12 residues. Germline CDR1 is LNHDA and CDR2 is SQIVND (reference sequence). Here the CDR3 DNA reads TGTGCCTCACGGGACAGGGTCGGTGAGCAGTACTTC. Protein product: CASRDRVGEQYF.